Reported below is one TCR beta chain. Sequenced by immunoSEQ multiplex PCR; TCRdb stores in-frame clones only, minus some. The sample holds 300,000 to 350,000 clones; almost 90% are singletons and the top ten take 6% to 8%. The data derive from a study of blood T cell repertoires in COVID-19. The overall study: From the United States, Italy and Spain came samples of acute and convalescent COVID-19.

CDR1 SGHRS and CDR2 YFSETQ come from the germline V gene. With 0 bases removed from V and 4 bases from J, the gap between germline ends came to 10 bases. There are 14 residues in the CDR3. The sample consisted of peripheral blood. The TCR was taken from a woman between 65 and 79 years old with COVID-19, enrolled during active disease. This sequence joins TRBV5-1 and TRBJ1-1; D unresolved. CDR3 nucleotide sequence: TGCGCCAGCAGCTTGGACAGCGCGGGCACTGAAGCTTTCTTT. This codes for CASSLDSAGTEAFF.